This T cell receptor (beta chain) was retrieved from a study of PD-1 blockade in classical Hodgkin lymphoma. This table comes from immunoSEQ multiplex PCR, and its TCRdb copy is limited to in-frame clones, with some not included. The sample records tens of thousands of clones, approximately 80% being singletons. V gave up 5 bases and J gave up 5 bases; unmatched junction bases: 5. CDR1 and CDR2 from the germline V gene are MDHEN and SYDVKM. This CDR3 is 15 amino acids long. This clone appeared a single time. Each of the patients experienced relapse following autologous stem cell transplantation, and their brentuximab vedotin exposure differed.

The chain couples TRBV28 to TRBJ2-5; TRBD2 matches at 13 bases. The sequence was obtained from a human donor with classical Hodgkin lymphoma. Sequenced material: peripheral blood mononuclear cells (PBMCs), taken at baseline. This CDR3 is CASSLRTSGGETQYF. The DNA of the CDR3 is TGTGCCAGCAGTCTGCGGACTAGCGGGGGTGAGACCCAGTACTTC.